This T cell receptor (beta chain) came from a study of T cell responses to AZD1222 COVID-19 vaccine (dated by TCRdb to the early 2020s). Regarding the complete study: TCR sequencing covered over 230 trial participants: 200 to 220 given two doses of AZD1222 and about 26 given two doses of MenACWY control vaccine. Enrollment into the trials was organized by age into subgroups of 18-55, 56-69 and 70-plus years, and those subgroups contained roughly 140, 27 and 60 TCR-sequenced participants, respectively.

The CDR3 measures 18 amino acids from cysteine to phenylalanine. Of all the DNA, just the CDR3 is kept, 54 bases in frame from base 1. Reading the germline V gene gives CDR1 KGHDR and CDR2 SFDVKD. Compared with germline, V lacks 2 bases and J lacks 3 bases; bases without a gene match: 12. The CDR3 regions of human TCRbeta chains were analyzed by immunosequencing. The authors' analysis ran thus. Repertoire TCRs were checked for matches against a reference library of SARS-CoV-2-specific TCRs that had been generated using the MIRA antigen-specificity platform. Breadth was defined as the fraction of unique TCRs that were SARS-CoV-2-associated, and depth was defined as the fraction of total T cells that were SARS-CoV-2-associated. Using the MIRA data, every spike-specific TCR was mapped to the spike region that the TCR reacted to and assigned to either a CD4 or a CD8 class. Log10-transformed breadth and depth values were compared by one-way ANOVA with Sidak's multiple comparisons tests. TCRdb re-hosts the immuneACCESS table, in-frame sequences only. Its copies lack some clones; in the studies checked, an unresolved V gene accounts for under half of them, and the cause for the rest is not known. V, J and clone size are taken as reported in that table, and D and trimming were inferred from the DNA itself. The sample table records around 150,000 clones; about 89% of these occur just once. Approximately 8% of the sample belongs to the ten largest clones.

Turning to this clone: Its antigen target is currently unknown. No base-level quality is on record; no much larger clone is a single base apart.

This specimen's time point label, per the study, means: about 28 days (+/-7) after the second vaccine dose. Reading the label with the study, this specimen's treatment or condition is: meningococcal conjugate vaccine given as trial control. The vaccinee samples were drawn from two UK trials, COV001 and COV002, one of which was a single-blind randomized controlled phase 2/3 trial testing AZD1222 (ChAdOx1 nCoV-19) in healthy adults. For TCRbeta chain sequencing, PBMC samples from trial participants were taken at day 0 and at day 28 after the second dose. General findings and caveats noted by the study authors: The 56-69-year group was small, and its depth increase did not reach significance, likely because of low power. The whole spike protein was spanned by vaccine-associated CD4 TCRs, and dominant responses were seen in regions 160-218 and 743-854. No day 14 peak-response samples were available, so repertoires were characterized only after the peak T cell response. After two AZD1222 doses, spike-specific TCR breadth and depth were significantly higher than at day 0 and than in MenACWY recipients. Participants were mostly white British, with more females than males. The authors suggested clonal diversity may have been underestimated. Reportedly, almost half of the unique spike-specific TCRs recognized epitopes lying outside the regions that are mutated in the B.1.351 and B.1.1.7 variants. Conclusions about previously exposed vaccinees were limited because only six AZD1222 recipients were SARS-CoV-2 seropositive at baseline.

The sequence derives from an adult who received the MenACWY meningococcal vaccine as a control. The sample in question was peripheral blood, obtained 28 days after the second dose of the MenACWY control vaccine. The sequence joins TRBV24-1 to TRBJ2-3; 8 central nucleotides agree with TRBD2. The DNA reads as follows: TGTGCCACCAGTGATTCCTCCCCGGCGGGAGGTGTAACAGATACGCAGTATTTT. This gives the protein CATSDSSPAGGVTDTQYF.